The 10 T cell receptor beta chains below come from one sample, sequenced in a study of human T cells and chemical hapten exposure. As for time point: patch test 1, 2 weeks after DPC sensitization. Treatment given: therapeutic diphenylcyclopropenone sensitization with weekly scalp DPC. It was from unfractionated whole blood that total RNA was extracted. TCRdb re-called the RACE reads through MiXCR, storing one row per CDR3 protein. The sample shows about 34,000 distinct CDR3 sequences, more than 6% of them seen only once. The sequencing here drew on whole blood, taken in connection with sensitization to the hapten diphenylcyclopropenone (DPC). These receptors originate from a woman in her 30s with alopecia areata. Some clones in this sample may be carry-over from other donors' samples.

This clonotype was seen only a few times. The chain joins TRBV30 to TRBJ1-3; 9 bases are shared with TRBD1. CDR1 GTSNPN and CDR2 SVGIG come from the germline V gene (reference sequence). This CDR3 comprises 15 residues. V was pared by 6 bases and J by 5 bases, with 11 bases of the junction left unmatched. The CDR3 protein is CACRPRDRERNTIYF. The CDR3, as DNA: TGTGCCTGCCGCCCCAGGGACAGGGAAAGAAACACCATATATTTT.

This sequence joins TRBV3-1 and TRBJ2-7, with a weak D call TRBD1 (6 bases). With 0 bases removed from V and 4 bases from J, the gap between germline ends came to 10 bases. This CDR3 is built from 14 residues. Per germline, CDR1 LGHDT and CDR2 YNNKEL (reference sequence). CDR3 in amino acids: CASSQDKGVYEQYF. The CDR3 region has the DNA TGTGCCAGCAGCCAAGATAAGGGGGTTTACGAGCAGTACTTC.

The sample holds many counts of this clonotype. The CDR3: CASSDRHYEQYF. The DNA for the CDR3 is TGTGCCAGCAGCGACCGGCACTACGAGCAGTACTTC. The chain recombines TRBV6-2 or TRBV6-3 with TRBJ2-7; D is unclear. Trimming left V 6 bases short and J 3 bases short, with 9 bases between. The length of the CDR3 is 12 residues. Germline V gene lookup returns CDR1 MNHEY and CDR2 SVGEGT.

The rearrangement uses TRBV5-1 and TRBJ2-2; D ambiguous. There are 15 residues in the CDR3. With 0 bases removed from V and 1 base from J, the gap between germline ends came to 7 bases. Germline assignment: CDR1 SGHRS and CDR2 YFSETQ. The CDR3 coding sequence is TGCGCCAGCAGCTTGGGGCAGCTGAACACCGGGGAGCTGTTTTTT. Its translation: CASSLGQLNTGELFF.

This clonotype was counted only a few times. This chain uses TRBV5-1 with TRBJ1-6; weak D call: TRBD1 (5 bases). V was pared by 4 bases and J by 7 bases, with 18 bases between. CDR1 is SGHRS and CDR2 is YFSETQ in the germline V gene. The CDR3 consists of 16 residues. The CDR3 DNA sequence: TGCGCCAGCAGCCCGACCACCGGGACGCAAAATTCACCCCTCCACTTT. Amino acid sequence: CASSPTTGTQNSPLHF.

The sample holds many counts of this clonotype. The chain is built from TRBV29-1 and TRBJ1-6, with D perhaps matching TRBD1 (6 bases). V was cut by 4 bases and J by 7 bases, with 11 bases left in between. This CDR3 spans 13 amino acids. CDR1 and CDR2 from the germline V gene are SQVTM and ANQGSEA. Here the CDR3 reads CSVAQGYNSPLHF. The CDR3 nucleotides read TGCAGCGTTGCTCAGGGGTACAATTCACCCCTCCACTTT.

This clonotype was counted at least ten times. The V and J genes are TRBV25-1 and TRBJ1-1, with 7 bases identical to TRBD1. The CDR3 has 18 residues. The germline V gene encodes CDR1 MGHDK and CDR2 SYGVNS. The V gene end was trimmed by 3 bases and the J gene end by 7 bases; junction bases not matched to a gene: 20. Here the CDR3 reads CASSELALRGRGGYEAFF. Here the CDR3 DNA reads TGTGCCAGCAGTGAGCTAGCCCTAAGGGGGCGAGGGGGATATGAAGCTTTCTTT.

The V gene is TRBV27, the J gene TRBJ1-1; D remains unclear. With 5 bases removed from V and 5 bases from J, the gap between germline ends came to 12 bases. Germline-derived CDR1 and CDR2 are MNHEY and SMNVEV (reference sequence). The CDR3 consists of 13 residues. CDR3 sequence: CASSEGIGTEAFF. The CDR3 bases are TGTGCCAGCAGTGAAGGGATTGGGACTGAAGCTTTCTTT.

Only a few counts were recorded for this clonotype. The chain carries TRBV12-3 or TRBV12-4 and TRBJ2-5; no definite D call. V was shortened by 5 bases and J by 5 bases, with 12 bases between the two germline ends. This CDR3 contains 13 residues. The CDR3 loop is CASSLPGGETQYF. The CDR3 nucleotides read TGTGCCAGCAGTCTGCCGGGTGGGGAGACCCAGTACTTC.

There are a few counts of this clonotype. This chain links TRBV6-2 or TRBV6-3 with TRBJ1-5; D call uncertain. This CDR3 spans 16 amino acids. V was clipped by 3 bases and J by 4 bases, with 16 bases between them. The V gene's germline CDR1 is MNHEY and CDR2 SVGEGT. For the CDR3, the DNA is TGTGCCAGCAGTTATCGAGAGGGATCAAGGAATCAGCCCCAGCATTTT. Translated: CASSYREGSRNQPQHF.